A selection of T cell receptor beta chains follows, all from one sample in a study of OX40 agonist ivuxolimab in advanced cancers. The assay was immunoSEQ multiplex PCR, and TCRdb's table has in-frame clones only and misses some. This table has tens of thousands of clones, 89% appearing once. The material sequenced was CD4+ or CD8+ T cells sorted from blood, taken in a trial of the OX40 agonist ivuxolimab. All receptors derive from an adult with an advanced solid tumor such as melanoma, head and neck, liver or kidney cancer. CDR3s include the opening cysteine and the closing phenylalanine or tryptophan. D genes are given only for firm matches. For some rows the clone size is stated as once, few or many, or as a class when expanded; others skip it.

v_gene: TRBV4-3
abundance: NA
d_gene: NA
j_gene: TRBJ2-5
CDR3aa: CASSQALTQETQYF
CDR3nt: TGCGCCAGCAGCCAAGCCCTAACACAAGAGACCCAGTACTTC

v_gene: TRBV4-3
abundance: NA
d_gene: NA
j_gene: TRBJ2-7
CDR3aa: CASSQDRSNPYEQYF
CDR3nt: TGCGCCAGCAGCCAAGACAGGAGCAACCCCTACGAGCAGTACTTC

v_gene: TRBV7-9
abundance: NA
d_gene: TRBD1
j_gene: TRBJ1-5
CDR3aa: CASGRQGDQPQHF
CDR3nt: TGTGCCAGCGGTCGACAGGGGGATCAGCCCCAGCATTTT

v_gene: TRBV19
abundance: NA
d_gene: NA
j_gene: TRBJ2-1
CDR3aa: CASSQLGNEQFF
CDR3nt: TGTGCCAGTAGTCAGCTGGGCAATGAGCAGTTCTTC

v_gene: TRBV4-3
abundance: NA
d_gene: NA
j_gene: TRBJ1-5
CDR3aa: CASSQDRTNNQPQHF
CDR3nt: TGCGCCAGCAGCCAAGATAGGACCAACAATCAGCCCCAGCATTTT

v_gene: TRBV13
abundance: NA
d_gene: TRBD1
j_gene: TRBJ2-5
CDR3aa: CASSSKTGGGETQYF
CDR3nt: TGTGCCAGCAGCAGTAAGACAGGGGGCGGTGAGACCCAGTACTTC

v_gene: TRBV7-9
abundance: NA
d_gene: TRBD2
j_gene: TRBJ2-7
CDR3aa: CASSFSGSSYEQYF
CDR3nt: TGTGCCAGCAGCTTTAGCGGGAGCTCCTACGAGCAGTACTTC

v_gene: TRBV13
abundance: NA
d_gene: NA
j_gene: TRBJ1-5
CDR3aa: CASSTGNQPQHF
CDR3nt: TGTGCCAGCAGCACAGGGAATCAGCCCCAGCATTTT

v_gene: TRBV11-2
abundance: NA
d_gene: TRBD1
j_gene: TRBJ1-1
CDR3aa: CASSFPSTGAEDTEAFF
CDR3nt: TGTGCCAGCAGCTTCCCCTCGACAGGGGCGGAGGACACTGAAGCTTTCTTT

v_gene: TRBV6-6
abundance: NA
d_gene: TRBD2
j_gene: TRBJ2-7
CDR3aa: CASDPGTTSYEQYF
CDR3nt: TGTGCCAGCGACCCAGGGACTACTTCCTACGAGCAGTACTTC

v_gene: TRBV4-1
abundance: NA
d_gene: NA
j_gene: TRBJ2-2
CDR3aa: CASSPRSFTGELFF
CDR3nt: TGCGCCAGCAGCCCGAGGAGTTTCACCGGGGAGCTGTTTTTT

v_gene: TRBV4-3
abundance: NA
d_gene: TRBD2
j_gene: TRBJ2-1
CDR3aa: CASSQQGLAGHNEQFF
CDR3nt: TGCGCCAGCAGCCAGCAGGGATTAGCGGGCCACAATGAGCAGTTCTTC

v_gene: TRBV6-6
abundance: NA
d_gene: TRBD2
j_gene: TRBJ2-3
CDR3aa: CASSMGLALNTDTQYF
CDR3nt: TGTGCCAGCAGCATGGGACTAGCGCTTAACACAGATACGCAGTATTTT

v_gene: TRBV7-9
abundance: few
d_gene: NA
j_gene: TRBJ1-3
CDR3aa: CASSLASNTGNTIYF
CDR3nt: TGTGCCAGCAGCTTAGCGTCGAACACTGGAAACACCATATATTTT

v_gene: TRBV7-8
abundance: NA
d_gene: NA
j_gene: TRBJ1-3
CDR3aa: CASSLRGAGNTIYF
CDR3nt: TGTGCCAGCAGCTTGAGGGGGGCTGGAAACACCATATATTTT

v_gene: TRBV29-1
abundance: NA
d_gene: TRBD1
j_gene: TRBJ1-4
CDR3aa: CSVLTGVGNEKLFF
CDR3nt: TGCAGCGTCCTAACAGGGGTGGGTAATGAAAAACTGTTTTTT

v_gene: TRBV9
abundance: NA
d_gene: NA
j_gene: TRBJ2-7
CDR3aa: CASSVDGEPYEQYF
CDR3nt: TGTGCCAGCAGCGTAGATGGGGAACCCTACGAGCAGTACTTC

v_gene: TRBV4-3
abundance: NA
d_gene: NA
j_gene: TRBJ2-2
CDR3aa: CASSRGQNTGELFF
CDR3nt: TGCGCCAGCAGCCGGGGACAGAACACCGGGGAGCTGTTTTTT

v_gene: TRBV2
abundance: NA
d_gene: TRBD2
j_gene: TRBJ2-1
CDR3aa: CASKVLGLAVNNEQFF
CDR3nt: TGTGCCAGCAAGGTCTTGGGACTAGCGGTTAACAATGAGCAGTTCTTC

v_gene: TRBV18
abundance: NA
d_gene: TRBD1
j_gene: TRBJ1-2
CDR3aa: CASSPPTGAYGYTF
CDR3nt: TGTGCCAGCTCACCTCCGACAGGGGCCTATGGCTACACCTTC

v_gene: TRBV15
abundance: NA
d_gene: NA
j_gene: TRBJ2-7
CDR3aa: CATSRVVQAPSYEQYF
CDR3nt: TGTGCCACCAGCAGAGTGGTGCAGGCCCCCTCCTACGAGCAGTACTTC

v_gene: TRBV11-2
abundance: NA
d_gene: TRBD1
j_gene: TRBJ2-7
CDR3aa: CASSITGTGDYEQYF
CDR3nt: TGTGCCAGCAGCATCACCGGGACAGGGGACTACGAGCAGTACTTC

v_gene: TRBV5-6
abundance: NA
d_gene: NA
j_gene: TRBJ1-1
CDR3aa: CASSLRGAEAFF
CDR3nt: TGTGCCAGCAGCCTTCGGGGCGCTGAAGCTTTCTTT

v_gene: TRBV7-2
abundance: NA
d_gene: NA
j_gene: TRBJ2-1
CDR3aa: CASSLTYNEQFF
CDR3nt: TGTGCCAGCAGCTTAACCTACAATGAGCAGTTCTTC

v_gene: TRBV7-3
abundance: NA
d_gene: TRBD2
j_gene: TRBJ2-3
CDR3aa: CASSLGTSANTDTQYF
CDR3nt: TGTGCCAGCAGCTTGGGGACTAGCGCAAACACAGATACGCAGTATTTT

v_gene: TRBV9
abundance: once
d_gene: TRBD1
j_gene: TRBJ2-1
CDR3aa: CASSPGQSYNEQFF
CDR3nt: TGTGCCAGCAGCCCGGGACAGTCCTACAATGAGCAGTTCTTC

v_gene: TRBV19
abundance: NA
d_gene: NA
j_gene: TRBJ2-5
CDR3aa: CASSGSETQYF
CDR3nt: TGTGCCAGTAGCGGGTCAGAGACCCAGTACTTC

v_gene: TRBV11-2
abundance: once
d_gene: NA
j_gene: TRBJ2-7
CDR3aa: CASSTRRWGSGPIYEQYF
CDR3nt: TGTGCCAGCAGCACCCGGAGGTGGGGTAGCGGCCCGATCTACGAGCAGTACTTC

v_gene: TRBV19
abundance: NA
d_gene: NA
j_gene: TRBJ2-3
CDR3aa: CASSQWGEVADTQYF
CDR3nt: TGTGCCAGTAGCCAGTGGGGGGAGGTGGCAGATACGCAGTATTTT

v_gene: TRBV27
abundance: few
d_gene: NA
j_gene: TRBJ2-1
CDR3aa: CASSMGGPSYNEQFF
CDR3nt: TGTGCCAGCAGTATGGGAGGCCCCTCCTACAATGAGCAGTTCTTC

v_gene: TRBV5-6
abundance: NA
d_gene: TRBD1
j_gene: TRBJ2-7
CDR3aa: CASSPGQAPYEQYF
CDR3nt: TGTGCCAGCAGCCCGGGACAGGCTCCCTACGAGCAGTACTTC

v_gene: TRBV19
abundance: NA
d_gene: TRBD1
j_gene: TRBJ1-1
CDR3aa: CASSIGQGYTEAFF
CDR3nt: TGTGCCAGTAGTATAGGACAGGGATACACTGAAGCTTTCTTT

v_gene: TRBV6-5
abundance: NA
d_gene: NA
j_gene: TRBJ2-4
CDR3aa: CASPRKVCRNIQYF
CDR3nt: TGTGCCAGCCCCCGAAAAGTGTGTCGGAACATTCAGTACTTC

v_gene: TRBV5-6
abundance: NA
d_gene: TRBD1
j_gene: TRBJ2-5
CDR3aa: CASSYATGEETQYF
CDR3nt: TGTGCCAGCAGCTATGCGACAGGGGAGGAGACCCAGTACTTC

v_gene: TRBV28
abundance: NA
d_gene: TRBD1
j_gene: TRBJ1-2
CDR3aa: CASSFMGTGENYGYTF
CDR3nt: TGTGCCAGCAGTTTTATGGGGACAGGAGAGAACTATGGCTACACCTTC

v_gene: TRBV27
abundance: NA
d_gene: NA
j_gene: TRBJ2-5
CDR3aa: CASAFAGRETQYF
CDR3nt: TGTGCCAGTGCCTTTGCGGGCCGAGAGACCCAGTACTTC

v_gene: TRBV4-1
abundance: NA
d_gene: NA
j_gene: TRBJ1-2
CDR3aa: CASSQDSGYGYTF
CDR3nt: TGCGCCAGCAGCCAAGATTCCGGGTATGGCTACACCTTC

v_gene: TRBV6-1
abundance: few
d_gene: NA
j_gene: TRBJ1-3
CDR3aa: CASRQTTASGNTIYF
CDR3nt: TGTGCCAGTAGACAGACTACAGCCTCTGGAAACACCATATATTTT